The rows below give T cell receptor beta chains drawn from one sample of a study of blood T cell repertoires in COVID-19. Profiled with immunoSEQ multiplex PCR; TCRdb holds only in-frame clones, not every one. Of some 180,000 clones listed, approximately 82% are singletons. Material: PBMCs or T cells enriched from blood (not recorded which). The receptor source for this set is a woman between 55 and 75 years old with acute COVID-19. Both conserved end residues are part of each CDR3. Each record gives: J gene, V gene, D gene, clone size, CDR3 protein, CDR3 DNA. D genes are given only for firm matches. Clone sizes are given selectively: once, few, many, or a class where the clone is expanded.

>TRBJ2-3|TRBV23-1|TRBD1|.
CASSHTRDSHRADTQYF
TGCGCCAGCAGTCATACTAGGGACAGCCATCGGGCAGATACGCAGTATTTT
>TRBJ2-4|TRBV4-3|.|.
CASSIHLGGSRNIQYF
TGCGCCAGCAGCATACATTTGGGGGGTTCAAGGAACATTCAGTACTTC
>TRBJ2-2|TRBV2|.|.
CASSQGQTGELFF
TGTGCCAGCAGCCAGGGACAAACGGGGGAGCTGTTTTTT
>TRBJ1-5|TRBV5-1|.|few
CASSLEPGYNQPQHF
TGCGCCAGCAGCTTAGAACCAGGGTACAATCAGCCCCAGCATTTT
>TRBJ1-5|TRBV7-9|TRBD1|.
CASSQQGADQPQHF
TGTGCCAGCAGCCAACAGGGGGCGGATCAGCCCCAGCATTTT
>TRBJ2-5|TRBV3-1/TRBV3-2|.|.
CASSQDHGVQETQYF
TGTGCCAGCAGCCAAGATCACGGGGTACAAGAGACCCAGTACTTC
>TRBJ2-1|TRBV2|TRBD1|once
CASSSTGAGEQFF
TGTGCCAGCAGCTCCACAGGGGCAGGCGAGCAGTTCTTC
>TRBJ1-1|TRBV29-1|TRBD1|.
CSADRGTEAFF
TGCAGCGCGGACAGGGGCACTGAAGCTTTCTTT
>TRBJ1-4|TRBV6-5|.|.
CASRRDAGGNEKLFF
TGTGCCAGCAGGCGGGACGCCGGAGGGAATGAAAAACTGTTTTTT
>TRBJ1-4|TRBV10-1|.|few
CASSESGSDEKLFF
TGCGCCAGCAGTGAGTCAGGGAGCGATGAAAAACTGTTTTTT
>TRBJ1-2|TRBV18|.|.
CASSRGFGDGYTF
TGTGCCAGCTCACGGGGATTCGGGGATGGCTACACCTTC
>TRBJ2-3|TRBV4-3|TRBD2|.
CASSQDRAGTWDTQYF
TGCGCCAGCAGCCAAGATAGAGCGGGGACTTGGGATACGCAGTATTTT
>TRBJ2-5|TRBV7-9|.|once
CASSSPGPPSGTQYF
TGTGCCAGCAGCTCCCCGGGTCCTCCAAGCGGGACCCAGTACTTC
>TRBJ1-2|TRBV6-5|TRBD1|.
CASRSAGTGNYGYTF
TGTGCCAGCAGGTCAGCCGGGACAGGGAACTATGGCTACACCTTC
>TRBJ2-1|TRBV11-2|.|.
CASSLVPSVDNEQFF
TGTGCCAGCAGCTTAGTCCCTAGCGTAGACAATGAGCAGTTCTTC
>TRBJ1-3|TRBV5-1|TRBD1|few
CAIERGLSGNTIYF
TGCGCCATAGAAAGGGGGCTCTCTGGAAACACCATATATTTT
>TRBJ2-6|TRBV19|.|.
CASSVSSSSANVLTF
TGTGCCAGTAGCGTCAGTTCCTCATCTGCCAACGTCCTGACTTTC
>TRBJ2-3|TRBV4-3|TRBD2|.
CASSQDPRGGRDTQYF
TGCGCCAGCAGCCAAGATCCCCGGGGGGGCAGAGATACGCAGTATTTT
>TRBJ2-2|TRBV19|TRBD2|few
CASSIGLAGATGELFF
TGTGCCAGTAGTATAGGGCTAGCGGGGGCCACCGGGGAGCTGTTTTTT
>TRBJ1-6|TRBV27|TRBD1|.
CASRGQGVVYNSPLHF
TGTGCCAGCAGGGGACAGGGGGTGGTCTATAATTCACCCCTCCACTTT
>TRBJ2-1|TRBV11-2|TRBD2|once
CASSSSPPSGRAGNEQFF
TGTGCCAGCAGCTCGTCACCGCCTAGCGGGAGGGCGGGGAATGAGCAGTTCTTC
>TRBJ1-5|TRBV28|.|.
CASSSTGAGGQPQHF
TGTGCCAGCAGTTCTACAGGTGCCGGGGGTCAGCCCCAGCATTTT
>TRBJ1-5|TRBV9|TRBD1|.
CASSAGGQGGQPQHF
TGTGCCAGCAGCGCGGGGGGACAGGGCGGGCAGCCCCAGCATTTT